Below, 14 T cell receptor beta chains from the same sample are listed, as sequenced in a study of blood T cell repertoires in COVID-19. TCRdb's copy holds only in-frame clones and misses some; the assay was immunoSEQ multiplex PCR. The table records roughly 90,000 clones, 80% of them present only once. Sequences were obtained from peripheral blood. The receptors stem from a woman older than 75 with active or convalescent COVID-19.

The rearrangement joins TRBV29-1 to TRBJ1-4, with a possible D match to TRBD1 (5 bases). The V end lost 5 bases, the J end lost 5 bases, and 18 bases lay between the germline ends. The germline gives CDR1 SQVTM, CDR2 ANQGSEA. The CDR3 is 15 residues long. DNA for the CDR3: TGCAGCGTTAAAGCTGGGGCTGCGGGGAATGAAAAACTGTTTTTT. Translating it yields CSVKAGAAGNEKLFF. Full variable domain (outside the CDR3, taken from reference TRBV29-1 and TRBJ1-4): SAVISQKPSRDICQRGTSLTIQCQVDSQVTMMFWYRQQPGQSLTLIATANQGSEATYESGFVIDKFPISRPNLTFSTLTVSNMSPEDSSIYLCSVKAGAAGNEKLFFGSGTQLSVL.

This clone was observed a few times. The genes are TRBV7-8 and TRBJ2-4, with 9 bases lining up with TRBD1. The CDR3 sequence is 14 residues long. Looked up from germline, CDR1 is SGHVS and CDR2 is FQNEAQ. The J segment lost 8 bases and the V segment lost 4 bases, leaving 6 bases of the junction unmatched. CDR3 sequence: CASSSDRGGDIQYF. The CDR3, as DNA: TGTGCCAGCAGCTCGGACAGGGGAGGGGACATTCAGTACTTC.

The chain recombines TRBV4-2 with TRBJ2-1; the match to TRBD2 covers 9 bases. Trimming cost V 0 bases and J 8 bases; bases outside gene matches: 20. The CDR3 is made up of 20 amino acids. The V gene's germline CDR1 is LGHNA and CDR2 YNFKEQ. The CDR3 loop reads CASSQEFLGSGGAGGYEQFF. CDR3 in DNA: TGTGCCAGCAGCCAAGAATTTCTGGGTAGCGGGGGTGCCGGTGGGTATGAGCAGTTCTTC.

The V gene is TRBV11-2, the J gene TRBJ1-2; D perhaps matches TRBD1 (5 bases). CDR3 size: 16 residues. Trimming left V 5 bases short and J 0 bases short, with 16 bases between. The germline V gene encodes CDR1 SGHAT and CDR2 FQNNGV. Here the CDR3 DNA reads TGTGCCAGCAGCCCGAATGGGGCAGCAGCTAACTATGGCTACACCTTC. This translates into CASSPNGAAANYGYTF.

This sequence joins TRBV7-6 and TRBJ2-5; TRBD1 might be the D (6 bases). Germline V gene lookup returns CDR1 SGHVS and CDR2 FNYEAQ. Trimming took off 4 bases at V and 2 bases at J, with 8 bases between the two ends. The CDR3 extends over 13 amino acids. CDR3 sequence (DNA): TGTGCCAGCAGCTGGACAGAGCAAGAGACCCAGTACTTC. It encodes CASSWTEQETQYF.

The chain employs TRBV28 and TRBJ1-1; 8 bases match TRBD1. The CDR3 sequence is 14 residues long. The junction had 7 bases not matched to a gene; V was cut back by 5 bases and J by 5 bases. Per germline, CDR1 MDHEN and CDR2 SYDVKM. Here the CDR3 reads CASSPFRGRTEAFF. CDR3 nucleotide sequence: TGTGCCAGCAGTCCATTCAGGGGGCGGACTGAAGCTTTCTTT.

This sequence joins TRBV27 and TRBJ2-7, with 7 bases that match TRBD1. CDR3 size: 15 residues. In germline, CDR1 is MNHEY, CDR2 SMNVEV (reference sequence). J lost 4 bases, V lost 4 bases, and 10 bases had no gene match. The CDR3 DNA sequence: TGTGCCAGCAGTTCTCCTACGACAGGGATATACGAGCAGTACTTC. Protein sequence: CASSSPTTGIYEQYF.

This clone was counted between two and nine times. This chain links TRBV5-1 with TRBJ2-2; a possible D gene is TRBD1 (6 bases). The V gene lost 2 bases and the J gene lost 3 bases, with 11 bases spanning the gap. CDR1 and CDR2 from the germline V gene are SGHRS and YFSETQ. CDR3 length: 15 amino acids. CDR3 nucleotides: TGCGCCAGCAGCTTCTCAGGGGAAGACACCGGGGAGCTGTTTTTT. Amino acids: CASSFSGEDTGELFF. Complete variable domain (other parts from reference TRBV5-1 and TRBJ2-2): KAGVTQTPRYLIKTRGQQVTLSCSPISGHRSVSWYQQTPGQGLQFLFEYFSETQRNKGNFPGRFSGRQFSNSRSEMNVSTLELGDSALYLCASSFSGEDTGELFFGEGSRLTVL.

The chain links TRBV11-2 to TRBJ1-2; TRBD1 aligns across 10 bases. Germline CDR1 reads SGHAT; CDR2 reads FQNNGV. V shed 4 bases and J 10 bases; nucleotides not matched to a gene: 6. The CDR3 consists of 13 residues. The CDR3 here is CASSSGTGDVYTF. The DNA for the CDR3 is TGTGCCAGCAGCTCAGGGACAGGGGATGTCTACACCTTC.

This clone was seen only a few times. The genes are TRBV4-1 and TRBJ1-5, with unresolved D. This CDR3 comprises 14 residues. Germline assignment: CDR1 MGHRA and CDR2 YSYEKL. Trimming cost V 5 bases and J 0 bases, with 8 bases left between them. The CDR3 DNA follows: TGCGCCAGCAGCAAAGGGAGTAGCAATCAGCCCCAGCATTTT. Residues: CASSKGSSNQPQHF.

V gene TRBV18 combines with J gene TRBJ2-5; D possibly corresponds to TRBD2 (5 bases). Trimming shortened V by 4 bases and J by 7 bases, and 31 bases separated the two germline ends. CDR1 KGHSH and CDR2 LQKENI come from the germline V gene. The CDR3 consists of 19 residues. The CDR3 DNA follows: TGTGCCAGCTCACGCTCCTTGGTCGGCAGGTCGTGGACTTCGGGGACCCAGTACTTC. Translating it yields CASSRSLVGRSWTSGTQYF.

The rearrangement links TRBV7-2 to TRBJ2-1, with TRBD1 as a possible D gene (6 bases). The V end was cut by 1 base, the J end by 15 bases, with 13 bases between. Germline loops: CDR1 SGHTA, CDR2 FQGNSA. The CDR3 sequence is 12 residues long. The DNA of the CDR3 is TGTGCCAGCAGCTTAGTAGCTCCAGGGGTGTTCTTC. It specifies CASSLVAPGVFF. Drawing the rest from reference TRBV7-2 and TRBJ2-1, the complete variable domain is GAGVSQSPSNKVTEKGKDVELRCDPISGHTALYWYRQSLGQGLEFLIYFQGNSAPDKSGLPSDRFSAERTGGSVSTLTIQRTQQEDSAVYLCASSLVAPGVFFGPGTRLTVL.

The rearrangement links TRBV2 to TRBJ2-7; 9 positions agree with TRBD1. Germline CDR1 and CDR2: SNHLY and FYNNEI. J was trimmed by 4 bases and V by 1 base; bases with no gene match: 5. This CDR3 is 15 amino acids long. CDR3 sequence (DNA): TGTGCCAGCAGTGAAGTAGGGACAGGGCTTTACGAGCAGTACTTC. As protein: CASSEVGTGLYEQYF. The full variable domain, completed using reference TRBV2 and TRBJ2-7, is EPEVTQTPSHQVTQMGQEVILRCVPISNHLYFYWYRQILGQKVEFLVSFYNNEISEKSEIFDDQFSVERPDGSNFTLKIRSTKLEDSAMYFCASSEVGTGLYEQYFGPGTRLTVT.

This clone was seen a handful of times. The J gene is TRBJ2-2, the V gene TRBV2, with 8 positions matching TRBD1. Per the germline V gene, CDR1 is SNHLY and CDR2 is FYNNEI. Losses at the gene ends were 5 bases for V and 5 bases for J; bases not matched to a gene: 1. This CDR3 comprises 13 residues. The DNA of the CDR3 is TGTGCCAGCAGTAGGACAGGGACCGGGGAGCTGTTTTTT. This sequence encodes CASSRTGTGELFF.